The present TCR beta chain was sequenced within a study of cytomegalovirus exposure and HLA in healthy donors. Across the study: As released early, the data held some 85 million unique TCRs from HLA-typed donors.

PCR was performed using 60 Vbeta and 13 Jbeta primers. The method was immunoSEQ multiplex PCR; TCRdb's version includes in-frame clones alone and lacks a portion of them. Counted here are around 86,000 clones, 70% to 85% occurring once; the ten biggest clones make up roughly 3.2%. CDR1 is MNHEY, CDR2 SMNVEV, per germline (reference sequence). Unmatched junction bases numbered 5, after V lost 6 bases and J lost 2 bases. The CDR3 totals 14 residues. Findings and limits, study-wide: A later analysis linked a missense variant in DCLRE1C to the trimming of TCR beta V and J genes. Analyses of presence and absence presupposed an approximately uniform sequencing depth across donors.

In its sample, this clone was seen a few times. Its antigen is unknown. Despite likely unrecorded immune exposures, the donors were nominally healthy at the time of sampling. The clonotype comes from a man aged 45-60 years in good health and CMV-seropositive. The rearrangement uses TRBV27 and TRBJ2-3, with 7 bases fitting TRBD1. Sequencing used PBMCs. The CDR3 DNA is TGTGCCAGCAGGTCGGACAGGTCCACAGATACGCAGTATTTT. Protein product: CASRSDRSTDTQYF.